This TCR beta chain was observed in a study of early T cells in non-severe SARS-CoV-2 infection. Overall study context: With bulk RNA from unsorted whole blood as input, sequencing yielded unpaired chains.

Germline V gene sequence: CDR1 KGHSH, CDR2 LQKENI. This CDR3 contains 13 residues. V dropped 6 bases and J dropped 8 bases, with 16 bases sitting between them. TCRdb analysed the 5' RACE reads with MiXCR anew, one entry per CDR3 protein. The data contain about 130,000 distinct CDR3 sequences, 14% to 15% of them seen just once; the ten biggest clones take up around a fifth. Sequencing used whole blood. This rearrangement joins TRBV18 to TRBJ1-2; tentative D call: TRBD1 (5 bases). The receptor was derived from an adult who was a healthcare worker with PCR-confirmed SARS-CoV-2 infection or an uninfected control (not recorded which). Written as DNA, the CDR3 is TGTGCCAGCTCCCCCCGGGGGGGGGACGGCTACACCTTC. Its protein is CASSPRGGDGYTF.